The TCR beta chain under discussion was sequenced for a study of Ad26.COV2.S vaccination and SARS-CoV-2 variants (dated by TCRdb to the early 2020s). General notes on the study: Vaccine-arm donors came from COV1001, a multicentre, randomized, double-blind, placebo-controlled phase I-IIa trial of Ad26.COV2.S in healthy adults. Ad26.COV2.S was given intramuscularly at 5x10^10 or 1x10^11 viral particles, as a single shot or as two shots 56 days apart. Sequencing of the TCRbeta repertoire served to evaluate the specificity and breadth of SARS-CoV-2-reactive T cell receptors following Ad26.COV2.S vaccination. The TCR-sequenced set comprised around 30 samples: some 19 Ad26.COV2.S vaccine recipients, 5 placebo recipients and 8 SARS-CoV-2 convalescent individuals. Participants in the trial were split at random into five groups of five each, receiving low-dose or high-dose Ad26.COV2.S once or twice, or else placebo on both occasions. Investigators did not know the trial group allocation while performing experiments and assessing outcomes.

Reading the label with the study, this specimen's treatment or condition is: some 20 received Ad26.COV2.S at low or high dose, single or two shots; 5 received placebo; per-sample allocation not given. Repertoires of vaccine and placebo recipients were sequenced from samples taken on day 63 after the first injection. Cohort 1b enrolled around 23 adults aged 18-55 years at a single site in Boston, USA, between 29 July and 7 August 2020. Ad26.COV2.S was a replication-incompetent adenovirus type 26 vector expressing a prefusion-stabilized SARS-CoV-2 spike protein from the original Wuhan strain. About this clone: Its specific antigen is unknown. Per-nucleotide qualities are absent, and no much larger clonotype sits a single base away.

The immunoSEQ Assay was used to sequence TCRbeta CDR3 regions. After extraction, genomic DNA underwent amplification by bias-controlled multiplex PCR, followed by high-throughput sequencing. In the authors' own workflow: To quantify the absolute abundance of each unique TCRbeta CDR3 region, sequences were collapsed and filtered. T cell fraction was estimated by normalization of TCRbeta template counts to usable DNA, with usable DNA being measured through amplification of reference genes present in all nucleated cells. Repertoire TCRs were annotated as SARS-CoV-2-specific by exact matching of V gene, CDR3 amino acid sequence and J gene to a known reactive TCR set. The reference SARS-CoV-2 TCR set was obtained from MIRA and was filtered for enrichment in COVID-19-positive ImmuneCODE repertoires, whereby public or cross-reactive TCRs were removed. Using the MIRA antigens, annotated TCRs were further analysed by specific ORF or by position within an ORF. Breadth was defined as annotated unique rearrangements over total unique productive rearrangements; depth was the summed frequency of those rearrangements. Two-sided Wilcoxon rank-sum tests were applied when comparing TCR breadth between groups. Held by TCRdb, this immuneACCESS table contains in-frame sequences only and omits some clones. Under half of the omission traces to an unresolved V gene where checked; the cause of the rest is unknown. The V and J calls and the clone size are those of that table, but D and trimming were determined from the DNA. The sample profile shows around 300,000 clones; roughly nine tenths of them were found once. In total, the top ten clones hold around 6.4% of the sample.

CDR1 and CDR2 were assigned from the germline V gene as MNHNS and SASEGT. Including cysteine and phenylalanine, the CDR3 has 13 amino acids. Only the CDR3 DNA is retained, 39 bases long and in frame from the first base. Trimming removed 1 base from V and 3 bases from J, leaving 4 bases between the germline ends. What the study reported, not specific to this receptor: Comparing responses between vaccine doses or regimens was not something the study was powered to do. Substantial breadth of spike-specific CD8+ and CD4+ T cell responses was reported after vaccination. Ad26.COV2.S recipients had higher spike-specific TCR breadth than placebo recipients (P = 0.0014). Vaccine and placebo recipients had comparable non-spike TCR breadth, which fits with the vaccine containing only spike. The authors noted that total T cell responses may have been underestimated by the TCR breadth and depth analyses.

Sequences were derived from peripheral blood, sampled in a trial of Ad26.COV2.S vaccine versus placebo. This receptor was taken from a person aged 18-65 years who received the Ad26.COV2.S COVID-19 vaccine or a placebo. The chain is encoded by TRBV6-1 joined to TRBJ1-5; too little of a D gene remains to name it. The nucleotides are TGTGCCAGCAGTGAAGGGTTCAATCAGCCCCAGCATTTT. This codes for CASSEGFNQPQHF.